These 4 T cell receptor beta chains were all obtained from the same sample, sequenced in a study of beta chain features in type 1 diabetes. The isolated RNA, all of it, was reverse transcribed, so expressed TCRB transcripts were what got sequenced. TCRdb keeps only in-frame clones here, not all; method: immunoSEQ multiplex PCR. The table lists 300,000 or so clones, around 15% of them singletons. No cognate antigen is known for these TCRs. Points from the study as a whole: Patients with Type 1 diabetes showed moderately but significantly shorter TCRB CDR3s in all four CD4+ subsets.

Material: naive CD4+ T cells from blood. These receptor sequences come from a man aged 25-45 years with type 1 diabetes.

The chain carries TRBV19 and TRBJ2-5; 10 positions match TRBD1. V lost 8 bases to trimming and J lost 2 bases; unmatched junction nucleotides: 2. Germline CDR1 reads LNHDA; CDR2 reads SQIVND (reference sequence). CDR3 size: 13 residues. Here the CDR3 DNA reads TGTGCCAGTTCGGACAGGGGGCAAGAGACCCAGTACTTC. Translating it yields CASSDRGQETQYF.

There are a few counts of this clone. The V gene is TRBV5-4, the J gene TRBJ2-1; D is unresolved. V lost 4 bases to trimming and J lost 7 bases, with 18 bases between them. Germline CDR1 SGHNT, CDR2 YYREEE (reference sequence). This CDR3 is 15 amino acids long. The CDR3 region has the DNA TGTGCCAGCAGCCCAACAGCCTCCCCAGGAAATGAGCAGTTCTTC. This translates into CASSPTASPGNEQFF.

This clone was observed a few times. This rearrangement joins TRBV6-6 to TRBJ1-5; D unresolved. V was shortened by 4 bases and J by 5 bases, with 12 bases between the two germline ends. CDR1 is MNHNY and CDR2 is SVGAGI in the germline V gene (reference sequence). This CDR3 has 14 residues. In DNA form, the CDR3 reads TGTGCCAGCAGTTCTGCAAGGACTGATCAGCCCCAGCATTTT. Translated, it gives CASSSARTDQPQHF.

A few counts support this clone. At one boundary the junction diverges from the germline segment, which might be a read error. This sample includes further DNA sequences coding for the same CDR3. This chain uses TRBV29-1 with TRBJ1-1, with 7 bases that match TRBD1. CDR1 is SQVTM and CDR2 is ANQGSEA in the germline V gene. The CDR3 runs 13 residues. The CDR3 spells CSVRTGQNTEAFF. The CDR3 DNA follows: TGCAGCGTCCGGACAGGTCAGAACACTGAAGCCTTCTTT.